This is a list of T cell receptor beta chains from one sample in a study of T-cell reconstitution after alpha-beta-depleted transplantation in children. TCRdb re-called the PCR reads with MiXCR, one entry per CDR3 protein. The sample records about 490,000 distinct CDR3 sequences, roughly a tenth being singletons. Sequencing used PBMCs, obtained before TCRalphabeta/CD19-depleted stem cell transplant. The receptors were sampled from a child between 2 and 9 years old with inherited bone marrow failure, due to receive a stem cell transplant. The CDR3 runs from the conserved cysteine through the conserved F or W. A D gene is named only where the DNA matches it firmly. The size field is filled for only some rows; it gives once, few, many or a size class.

d_gene: NA
v_gene: TRBV4-1
j_gene: TRBJ2-1
abundance: many
CDR3aa: CASSHKTGGGYNEQFF
CDR3nt: TGCGCCAGCAGCCATAAAACAGGGGGGGGATACAATGAGCAGTTCTTC

d_gene: TRBD2
v_gene: TRBV7-2
j_gene: TRBJ2-7
abundance: many
CDR3aa: CASSFAWTSGTGQYF
CDR3nt: TGTGCCAGCAGCTTCGCGTGGACTAGCGGGACCGGGCAGTACTTC

d_gene: NA
v_gene: TRBV4-3
j_gene: TRBJ2-7
abundance: many
CDR3aa: CASSQGEQGSYEQYF
CDR3nt: TGCGCCAGCAGCCAAGGGGAACAGGGTAGCTACGAGCAGTACTTC

d_gene: TRBD2
v_gene: TRBV20-1
j_gene: TRBJ2-1
abundance: few
CDR3aa: CSARRLAGGYNEQFF
CDR3nt: TGCAGTGCTAGACGGTTAGCGGGCGGGTACAATGAGCAGTTCTTC

d_gene: NA
v_gene: TRBV3-1
j_gene: TRBJ2-5
abundance: many
CDR3aa: CASSQVTALETQYF
CDR3nt: TGTGCCAGCAGCCAAGTGACAGCGTTAGAGACCCAGTACTTC

d_gene: TRBD2
v_gene: TRBV12-5
j_gene: TRBJ2-1
abundance: NA
CDR3aa: CASGLVFSSGSMGEQFF
CDR3nt: TGTGCTAGTGGTTTGGTATTTTCTAGCGGGAGTATGGGTGAGCAGTTCTTC

d_gene: NA
v_gene: TRBV12-3/TRBV12-4
j_gene: TRBJ2-5
abundance: many
CDR3aa: CATRAGSRDLRETQYF
CDR3nt: TGTGCCACCCGGGCCGGGTCCCGGGACCTTCGGGAGACCCAGTACTTC

d_gene: TRBD2
v_gene: TRBV7-2
j_gene: TRBJ2-3
abundance: many
CDR3aa: CASELIGGAGDPDTQYF
CDR3nt: TGTGCCAGCGAGCTTATAGGCGGAGCGGGAGACCCAGATACGCAGTATTTT

d_gene: NA
v_gene: TRBV7-2
j_gene: TRBJ2-3
abundance: NA
CDR3aa: CASSLGWNIDTQYF
CDR3nt: TGTGCCAGCAGCTTAGGTTGGAATATAGATACGCAGTATTTT

d_gene: NA
v_gene: TRBV28
j_gene: TRBJ1-4
abundance: many
CDR3aa: CASRRYRDREKLFF
CDR3nt: TGTGCCAGCAGACGATACAGGGATCGGGAAAAACTGTTTTTT

d_gene: NA
v_gene: TRBV29-1
j_gene: TRBJ2-7
abundance: many
CDR3aa: CSVMESSYEQYF
CDR3nt: TGCAGCGTTATGGAGAGCTCCTACGAGCAGTACTTC

d_gene: NA
v_gene: TRBV6-2/TRBV6-3
j_gene: TRBJ1-1
abundance: many
CDR3aa: CASSYSLRHLHTEAFF
CDR3nt: TGTGCCAGCAGTTACTCGCTACGACACCTCCACACTGAAGCTTTCTTT

d_gene: NA
v_gene: TRBV6-2/TRBV6-3
j_gene: TRBJ2-7
abundance: NA
CDR3aa: CASSLLGTSSYEQYF
CDR3nt: TGTGCCAGCAGTCTCTTGGGGACCAGCTCCTACGAGCAGTACTTC

d_gene: NA
v_gene: TRBV6-1
j_gene: TRBJ1-5
abundance: few
CDR3aa: CASSEGQVDGPQHF
CDR3nt: TGTGCCAGCAGTGAAGGACAGGTCGACGGGCCCCAGCATTTT

d_gene: TRBD1
v_gene: TRBV2
j_gene: TRBJ2-1
abundance: few
CDR3aa: CASGTGPYNEQFF
CDR3nt: TGTGCCAGCGGGACAGGCCCCTACAATGAGCAGTTCTTC

d_gene: NA
v_gene: TRBV5-1
j_gene: TRBJ2-1
abundance: many
CDR3aa: CASSSTFDYNEQFF
CDR3nt: TGCGCCAGCAGCTCTACCTTTGACTACAATGAGCAGTTCTTC

d_gene: NA
v_gene: TRBV6-5
j_gene: TRBJ2-7
abundance: many
CDR3aa: CAPGRRTYEQYF
CDR3nt: TGTGCCCCAGGACGTAGGACCTACGAGCAGTACTTC

d_gene: NA
v_gene: TRBV20-1
j_gene: TRBJ2-3
abundance: many
CDR3aa: CSKTAWGDTQYF
CDR3nt: TGCAGCAAGACTGCGTGGGGAGATACGCAGTATTTT

d_gene: NA
v_gene: TRBV29-1
j_gene: TRBJ1-5
abundance: few
CDR3aa: CSVEDRQNGQPQHF
CDR3nt: TGCAGCGTTGAAGATCGACAGAACGGTCAGCCCCAGCATTTT

d_gene: NA
v_gene: TRBV29-1
j_gene: TRBJ1-2
abundance: many
CDR3aa: CSAAGGEDYGYTF
CDR3nt: TGCAGCGCCGCGGGGGGGGAGGACTATGGCTACACCTTC

d_gene: TRBD2
v_gene: TRBV5-6
j_gene: TRBJ2-1
abundance: many
CDR3aa: CASSLALAGAVEQFF
CDR3nt: TGTGCCAGCAGCTTGGCGTTAGCGGGAGCGGTTGAGCAGTTCTTC

d_gene: TRBD2
v_gene: TRBV20-1
j_gene: TRBJ2-1
abundance: many
CDR3aa: CSAILAGFAYNEQFF
CDR3nt: TGCAGTGCTATACTAGCGGGATTTGCCTACAATGAGCAGTTCTTC

d_gene: TRBD2
v_gene: TRBV10-3
j_gene: TRBJ2-1
abundance: many
CDR3aa: CAISELTSGAYNEQFF
CDR3nt: TGTGCCATCAGTGAGCTGACTAGCGGTGCCTACAATGAGCAGTTCTTC

d_gene: NA
v_gene: TRBV14
j_gene: TRBJ2-2
abundance: few
CDR3aa: CASSQGKGVDTGELFF
CDR3nt: TGTGCCAGCAGCCAAGGAAAGGGGGTAGACACCGGGGAGCTGTTTTTT

d_gene: TRBD2
v_gene: TRBV5-1
j_gene: TRBJ2-3
abundance: many
CDR3aa: CASSLKSGRGADTQYF
CDR3nt: TGCGCCAGCAGCTTGAAAAGCGGGAGGGGGGCAGATACGCAGTATTTT

d_gene: NA
v_gene: TRBV12-3/TRBV12-4
j_gene: TRBJ2-6
abundance: many
CDR3aa: CASSLNPPYSGANVLTF
CDR3nt: TGTGCCAGCAGTTTAAATCCCCCCTACTCTGGGGCCAACGTCCTGACTTTC

d_gene: NA
v_gene: TRBV4-3
j_gene: TRBJ1-2
abundance: NA
CDR3aa: CASSPRVRAYGYTF
CDR3nt: TGCGCCAGCAGCCCCCGAGTCAGGGCTTATGGCTACACCTTC

d_gene: TRBD1
v_gene: TRBV20-1
j_gene: TRBJ2-7
abundance: NA
CDR3aa: CSAGEPRDSLGYEQYF
CDR3nt: TGCAGTGCTGGAGAACCCCGGGACAGTCTTGGCTACGAGCAGTACTTC

d_gene: NA
v_gene: TRBV11-2
j_gene: TRBJ2-1
abundance: many
CDR3aa: CASSFPVDLATEDNEQFF
CDR3nt: TGTGCCAGCAGCTTCCCTGTTGATCTAGCGACGGAAGACAATGAGCAGTTCTTC

d_gene: NA
v_gene: TRBV20-1
j_gene: TRBJ2-7
abundance: many
CDR3aa: CSASLMVGSQYF
CDR3nt: TGCAGTGCTAGTTTGATGGTGGGGAGTCAGTACTTC

d_gene: NA
v_gene: TRBV20-1
j_gene: TRBJ1-2
abundance: NA
CDR3aa: CSARWGADGYTF
CDR3nt: TGCAGTGCTAGATGGGGGGCGGATGGCTACACCTTC

d_gene: TRBD1
v_gene: TRBV20-1
j_gene: TRBJ2-1
abundance: many
CDR3aa: CSARGIRDRVSSEQFF
CDR3nt: TGCAGTGCTAGGGGCATCCGGGACAGGGTATCTAGTGAGCAGTTCTTC

d_gene: NA
v_gene: TRBV4-2
j_gene: TRBJ2-7
abundance: many
CDR3aa: CASSQLEASYEQYF
CDR3nt: TGTGCCAGCAGCCAGTTGGAGGCCTCCTACGAGCAGTACTTC

d_gene: NA
v_gene: TRBV27
j_gene: TRBJ1-2
abundance: NA
CDR3aa: CASSLSRRGVPYGYTF
CDR3nt: TGTGCCAGCAGTTTATCGCGAAGGGGGGTCCCCTATGGCTACACCTTC

d_gene: TRBD1
v_gene: TRBV19
j_gene: TRBJ2-7
abundance: NA
CDR3aa: CASSPQDRISYEQYF
CDR3nt: TGTGCCAGTAGCCCCCAGGACAGGATCTCCTACGAGCAGTACTTC

d_gene: TRBD2
v_gene: TRBV5-1
j_gene: TRBJ2-3
abundance: many
CDR3aa: CASSREVATDTQYF
CDR3nt: TGCGCCAGTTCCCGGGAGGTCGCGACAGATACGCAGTATTTT

d_gene: TRBD1
v_gene: TRBV4-1
j_gene: TRBJ1-1
abundance: NA
CDR3aa: CAGSLGTGARNTEAFF
CDR3nt: TGCGCCGGCAGCCTCGGGACAGGGGCGAGGAACACTGAAGCTTTCTTT

d_gene: TRBD1
v_gene: TRBV29-1
j_gene: TRBJ2-1
abundance: many
CDR3aa: CSGIQGAGEQFF
CDR3nt: TGCAGCGGTATACAGGGGGCGGGTGAGCAGTTCTTC

d_gene: NA
v_gene: TRBV9
j_gene: TRBJ2-7
abundance: few
CDR3aa: CASSAGDSPYEQYF
CDR3nt: TGTGCCAGCAGCGCCGGGGACTCCCCATACGAGCAGTACTTC

d_gene: TRBD1
v_gene: TRBV4-3
j_gene: TRBJ2-5
abundance: NA
CDR3aa: CASSLTGLIQETQYF
CDR3nt: TGCGCCAGCAGTCTGACAGGGCTAATCCAAGAGACCCAGTACTTC

d_gene: TRBD1
v_gene: TRBV19
j_gene: TRBJ2-2
abundance: few
CDR3aa: CASSRQGMETGELFF
CDR3nt: TGTGCCAGTAGTAGACAGGGTATGGAAACCGGGGAGCTGTTTTTT

d_gene: NA
v_gene: TRBV4-3
j_gene: TRBJ1-6
abundance: many
CDR3aa: CASSQKDNSPLHF
CDR3nt: TGCGCCAGCAGCCAAAAAGATAATTCACCCCTCCACTTT

d_gene: NA
v_gene: TRBV5-1
j_gene: TRBJ2-1
abundance: many
CDR3aa: CASSLNRYNEQFF
CDR3nt: TGCGCCAGCAGCTTGAATCGGTACAATGAGCAGTTCTTC

d_gene: NA
v_gene: TRBV12-3/TRBV12-4
j_gene: TRBJ2-1
abundance: few
CDR3aa: CASNYAVASEQFF
CDR3nt: TGTGCCAGTAATTACGCCGTCGCCAGTGAGCAGTTCTTC

d_gene: NA
v_gene: TRBV20-1
j_gene: TRBJ2-3
abundance: many
CDR3aa: CSAPIPPRSYTQYF
CDR3nt: TGCAGTGCCCCGATCCCCCCCCGGTCCTATACGCAGTATTTT

d_gene: NA
v_gene: TRBV10-3
j_gene: TRBJ1-2
abundance: many
CDR3aa: CAISEGSIYGYTF
CDR3nt: TGTGCCATCAGTGAGGGCAGCATCTATGGCTACACCTTC

d_gene: NA
v_gene: TRBV29-1
j_gene: TRBJ2-3
abundance: many
CDR3aa: CSVEEKISDTQYF
CDR3nt: TGCAGCGTTGAAGAAAAGATATCAGATACGCAGTATTTT

d_gene: TRBD2
v_gene: TRBV7-8
j_gene: TRBJ2-7
abundance: few
CDR3aa: CASSLTLAGGPYEQYF
CDR3nt: TGTGCCAGCAGCTTAACACTAGCGGGAGGGCCCTACGAGCAGTACTTC

d_gene: NA
v_gene: TRBV27
j_gene: TRBJ1-2
abundance: many
CDR3aa: CASSLRGPRGYTF
CDR3nt: TGTGCCAGCAGTTTAAGAGGGCCGAGGGGCTACACCTTC